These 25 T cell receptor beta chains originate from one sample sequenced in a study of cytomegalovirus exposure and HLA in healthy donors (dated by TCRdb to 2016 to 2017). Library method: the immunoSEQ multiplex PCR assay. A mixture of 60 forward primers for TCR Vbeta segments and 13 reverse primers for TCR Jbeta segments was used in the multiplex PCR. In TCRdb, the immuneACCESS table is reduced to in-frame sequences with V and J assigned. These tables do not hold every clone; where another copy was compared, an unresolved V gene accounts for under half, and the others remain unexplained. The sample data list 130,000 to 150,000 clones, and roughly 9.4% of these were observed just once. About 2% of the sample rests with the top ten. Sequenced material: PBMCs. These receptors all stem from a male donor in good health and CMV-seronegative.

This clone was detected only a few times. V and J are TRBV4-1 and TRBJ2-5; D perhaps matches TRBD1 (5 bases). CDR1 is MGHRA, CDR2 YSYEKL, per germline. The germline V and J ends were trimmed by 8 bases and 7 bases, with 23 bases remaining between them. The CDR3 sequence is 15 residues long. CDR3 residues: CASGAGPMGLRTQYF. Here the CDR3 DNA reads TGCGCCAGCGGGGCCGGGCCCATGGGGCTACGGACCCAGTACTTC.

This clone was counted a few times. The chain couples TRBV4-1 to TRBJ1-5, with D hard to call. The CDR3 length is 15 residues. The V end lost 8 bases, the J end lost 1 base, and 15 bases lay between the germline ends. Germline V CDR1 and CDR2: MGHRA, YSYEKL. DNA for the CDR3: TGCGCCAGCGGCCCCGGGGTATGGAGCAATCAGCCCCAGCATTTT. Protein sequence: CASGPGVWSNQPQHF.

The CDR3 DNA reads as TGCGCCAGCAGCCGCCGACCGGGACAGGGGGCATCTGAAGCTTTCTTT. Translation gives CASSRRPGQGASEAFF. The chain employs TRBV4-3 and TRBJ1-1; 12 nucleotides line up with TRBD1. Germline V gene sequence: CDR1 LGHNA, CDR2 YSLEER. There are 16 residues in the CDR3. V trimming: 4 bases; J trimming: 6 bases; junction bases outside the gene matches: 9.

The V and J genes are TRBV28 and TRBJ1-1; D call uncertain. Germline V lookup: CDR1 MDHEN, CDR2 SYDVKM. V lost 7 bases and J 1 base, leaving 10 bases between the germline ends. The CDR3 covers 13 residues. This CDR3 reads CASNRETNTEAFF. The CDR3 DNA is TGTGCCAGCAATAGGGAGACGAACACTGAAGCTTTCTTT.

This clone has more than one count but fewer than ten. The CDR3 protein is CASSAIGLANEQFF. The CDR3 nucleotides read TGTGCCAGCAGTGCGATCGGCCTAGCCAATGAGCAGTTCTTC. The V and J genes are TRBV25-1 and TRBJ2-1, with D possibly matching TRBD2 (5 bases). Per germline, CDR1 MGHDK and CDR2 SYGVNS. Trimming removed 4 bases from V and 6 bases from J, with 13 bases in between. The CDR3 is 14 residues long.

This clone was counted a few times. DNA for the CDR3: TGTGCCAGCAGTGAAGCTCCAGGTGGTAATTCACCCCTCCACTTT. Translating it yields CASSEAPGGNSPLHF. The gene calls are TRBV6-1 and TRBJ1-6, with no clear D. The V gene lost 0 bases and the J gene lost 6 bases, with 9 bases spanning the gap. This CDR3 is 15 amino acids long. Germline V gene data show CDR1 as MNHNS and CDR2 as SASEGT.

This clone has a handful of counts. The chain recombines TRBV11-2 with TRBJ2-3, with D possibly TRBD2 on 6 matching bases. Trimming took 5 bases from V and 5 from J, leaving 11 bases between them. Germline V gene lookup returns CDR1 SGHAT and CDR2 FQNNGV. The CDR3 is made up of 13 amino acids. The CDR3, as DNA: TGTGCCAGCAGCGCCCGACTAGTAGATACGCAGTATTTT. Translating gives CASSARLVDTQYF.

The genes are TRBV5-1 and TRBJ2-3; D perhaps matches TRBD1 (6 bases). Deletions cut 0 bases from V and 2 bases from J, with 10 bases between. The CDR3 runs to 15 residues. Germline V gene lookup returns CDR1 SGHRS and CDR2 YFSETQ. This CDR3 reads CASSLGQGLTDTQYF. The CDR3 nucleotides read TGCGCCAGCAGCTTGGGCCAGGGGCTCACAGATACGCAGTATTTT.

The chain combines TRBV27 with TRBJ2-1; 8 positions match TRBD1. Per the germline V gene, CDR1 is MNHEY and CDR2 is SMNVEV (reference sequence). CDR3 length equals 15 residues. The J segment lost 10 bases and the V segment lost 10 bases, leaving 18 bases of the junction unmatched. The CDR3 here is CATRQGIVVVGEQFF. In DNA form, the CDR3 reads TGTGCCACCAGACAGGGGATAGTGGTGGTTGGCGAGCAGTTCTTC.

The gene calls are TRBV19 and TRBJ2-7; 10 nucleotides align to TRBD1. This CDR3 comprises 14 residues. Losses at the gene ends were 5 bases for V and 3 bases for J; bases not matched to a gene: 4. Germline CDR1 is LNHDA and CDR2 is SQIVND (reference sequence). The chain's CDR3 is CASSVGTGDYEQYF. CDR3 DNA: TGTGCCAGTAGTGTCGGGACAGGGGACTACGAGCAGTACTTC.

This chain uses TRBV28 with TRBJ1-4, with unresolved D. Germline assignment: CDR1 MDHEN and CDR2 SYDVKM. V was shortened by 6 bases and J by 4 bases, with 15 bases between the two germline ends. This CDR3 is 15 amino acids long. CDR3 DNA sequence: TGTGCCAGCAGACAGTCGATCAACTTTAATGAAAAACTGTTTTTT. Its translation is CASRQSINFNEKLFF.

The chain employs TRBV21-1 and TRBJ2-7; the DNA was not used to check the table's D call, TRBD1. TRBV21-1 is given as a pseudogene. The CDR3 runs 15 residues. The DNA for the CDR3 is TGTGCCAGCAGCAAGACAGGGAACCCCCCGGACGAGCAGTACTTC. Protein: CASSKTGNPPDEQYF.

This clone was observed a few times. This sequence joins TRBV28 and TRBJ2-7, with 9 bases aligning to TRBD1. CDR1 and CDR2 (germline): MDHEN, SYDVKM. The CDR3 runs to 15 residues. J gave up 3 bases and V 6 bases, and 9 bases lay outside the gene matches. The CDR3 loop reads CASSTTGQGNYEQYF. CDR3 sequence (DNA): TGTGCCAGCAGCACCACCGGACAGGGGAACTACGAGCAGTACTTC.

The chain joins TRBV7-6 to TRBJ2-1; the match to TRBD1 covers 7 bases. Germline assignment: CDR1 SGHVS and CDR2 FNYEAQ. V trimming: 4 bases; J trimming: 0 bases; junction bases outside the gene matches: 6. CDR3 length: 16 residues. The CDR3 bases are TGTGCCAGCAGCTCCTACAGGGGCGGCTCCTACAATGAGCAGTTCTTC. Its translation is CASSSYRGGSYNEQFF.

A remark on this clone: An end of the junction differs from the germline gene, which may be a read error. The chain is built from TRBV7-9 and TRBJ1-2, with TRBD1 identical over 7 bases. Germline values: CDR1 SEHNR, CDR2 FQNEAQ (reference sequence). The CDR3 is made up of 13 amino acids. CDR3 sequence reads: CASSLVGGDRESF. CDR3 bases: TGTGCCAGCAGCTTAGTGGGAGGCGACAGGGAATCCTTC. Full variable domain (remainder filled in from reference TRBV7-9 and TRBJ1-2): DTGVSQNPRHKITKRGQNVTFRCDPISEHNRLYWYRQTLGQGPEFLTYFQNEAQLEKSRLLSDRFSAERPKGSFSTLEIQRTEQGDSAMYLCASSLVGGDRESFGSGTRLTVV.

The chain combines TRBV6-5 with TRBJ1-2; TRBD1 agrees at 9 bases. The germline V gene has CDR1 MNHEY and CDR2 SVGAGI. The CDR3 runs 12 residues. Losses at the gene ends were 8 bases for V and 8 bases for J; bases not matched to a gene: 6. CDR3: CASADRGSGYTF. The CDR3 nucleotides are TGTGCCAGCGCGGACAGGGGAAGCGGCTACACCTTC.

CDR3 DNA: TGTGCCAGCAGCGTACCGACTAGCGGGGGAACTTACAATGAGCAGTTCTTC. Its translation: CASSVPTSGGTYNEQFF. The chain joins TRBV7-6 to TRBJ2-1, with TRBD2 matching 12 bases. Per the germline V gene, CDR1 is SGHVS and CDR2 is FNYEAQ. This CDR3 spans 17 amino acids. J lost 4 bases, V lost 5 bases, and 9 bases had no gene match.

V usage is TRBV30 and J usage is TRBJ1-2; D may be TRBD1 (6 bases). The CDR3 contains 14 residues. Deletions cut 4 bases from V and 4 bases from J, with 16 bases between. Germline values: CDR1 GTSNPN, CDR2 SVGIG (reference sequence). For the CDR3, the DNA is TGTGCCTGGACCCCGGACAGTTTATCCTATGGCTACACCTTC. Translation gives CAWTPDSLSYGYTF.

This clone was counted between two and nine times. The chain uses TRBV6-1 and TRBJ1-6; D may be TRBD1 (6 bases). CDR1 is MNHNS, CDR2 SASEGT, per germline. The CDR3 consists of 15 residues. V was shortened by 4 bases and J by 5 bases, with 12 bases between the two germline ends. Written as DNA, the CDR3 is TGTGCCAGCAGTGTAACAGGGACCGATAATTCACCCCTCCACTTT. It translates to CASSVTGTDNSPLHF.

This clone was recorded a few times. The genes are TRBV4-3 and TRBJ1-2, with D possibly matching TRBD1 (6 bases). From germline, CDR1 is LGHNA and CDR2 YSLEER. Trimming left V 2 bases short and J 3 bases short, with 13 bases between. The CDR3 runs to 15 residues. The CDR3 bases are TGCGCCAGCAGCCAAAGACAGGAGGTGGACTATGGCTACACCTTC. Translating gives CASSQRQEVDYGYTF.

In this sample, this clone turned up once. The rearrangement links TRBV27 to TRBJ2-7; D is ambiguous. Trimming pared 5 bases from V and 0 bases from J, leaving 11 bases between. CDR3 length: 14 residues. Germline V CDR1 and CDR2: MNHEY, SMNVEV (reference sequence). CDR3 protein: CASSPFDSSYEQYF. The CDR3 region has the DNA TGTGCCAGCAGTCCGTTTGATAGCTCCTACGAGCAGTACTTC.

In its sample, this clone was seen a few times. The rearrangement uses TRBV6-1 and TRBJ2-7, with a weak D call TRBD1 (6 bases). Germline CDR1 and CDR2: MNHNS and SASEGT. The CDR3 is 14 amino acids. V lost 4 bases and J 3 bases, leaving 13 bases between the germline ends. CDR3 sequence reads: CASSGSGVLYEQYF. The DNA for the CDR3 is TGTGCCAGCAGTGGCTCAGGGGTACTCTACGAGCAGTACTTC.

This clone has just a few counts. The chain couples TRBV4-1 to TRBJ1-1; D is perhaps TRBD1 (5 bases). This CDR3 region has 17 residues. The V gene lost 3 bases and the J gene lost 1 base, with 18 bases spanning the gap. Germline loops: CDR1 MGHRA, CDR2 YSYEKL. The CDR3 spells CASSHFPRAGSNTEAFF. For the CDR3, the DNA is TGCGCCAGCAGCCACTTCCCTAGGGCAGGGTCGAACACTGAAGCTTTCTTT.

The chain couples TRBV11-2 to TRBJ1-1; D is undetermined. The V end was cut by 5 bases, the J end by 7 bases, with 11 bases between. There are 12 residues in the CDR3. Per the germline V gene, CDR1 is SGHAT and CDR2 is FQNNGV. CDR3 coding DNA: TGTGCCAGCAGCCTCCTGGCAATTGAAGCTTTCTTT. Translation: CASSLLAIEAFF.

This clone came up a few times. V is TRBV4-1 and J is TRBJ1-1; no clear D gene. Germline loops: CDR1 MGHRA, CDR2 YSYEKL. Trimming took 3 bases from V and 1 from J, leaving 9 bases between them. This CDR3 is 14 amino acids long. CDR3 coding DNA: TGCGCCAGCAGCCATCCGACGGGGAACACTGAAGCTTTCTTT. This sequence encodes CASSHPTGNTEAFF.